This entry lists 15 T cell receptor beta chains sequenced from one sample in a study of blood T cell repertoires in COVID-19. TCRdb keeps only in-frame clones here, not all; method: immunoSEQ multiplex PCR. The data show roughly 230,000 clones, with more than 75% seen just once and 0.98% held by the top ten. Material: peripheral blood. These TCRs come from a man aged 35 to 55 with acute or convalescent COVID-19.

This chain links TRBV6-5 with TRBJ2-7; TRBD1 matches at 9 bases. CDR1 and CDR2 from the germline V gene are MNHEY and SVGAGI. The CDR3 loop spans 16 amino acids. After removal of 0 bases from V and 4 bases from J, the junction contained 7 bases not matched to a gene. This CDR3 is CASSYSPGQGFYEQYF. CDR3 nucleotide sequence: TGTGCCAGCAGTTACTCGCCGGGACAGGGCTTTTACGAGCAGTACTTC.

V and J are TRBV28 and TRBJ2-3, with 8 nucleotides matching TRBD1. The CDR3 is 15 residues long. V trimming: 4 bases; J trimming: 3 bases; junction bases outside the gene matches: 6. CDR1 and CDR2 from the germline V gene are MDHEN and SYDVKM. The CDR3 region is CASSSGQGVTDTQYF. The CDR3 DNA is TGTGCCAGCAGTTCCGGACAGGGTGTTACAGATACGCAGTATTTT.

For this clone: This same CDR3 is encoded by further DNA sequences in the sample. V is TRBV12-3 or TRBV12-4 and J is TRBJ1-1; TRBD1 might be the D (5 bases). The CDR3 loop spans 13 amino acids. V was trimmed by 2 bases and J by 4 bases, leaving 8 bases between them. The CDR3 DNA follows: TGTGCCAGCAGTTTACAGGGTGGCACTGAAGCTTTCTTT. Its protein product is CASSLQGGTEAFF.

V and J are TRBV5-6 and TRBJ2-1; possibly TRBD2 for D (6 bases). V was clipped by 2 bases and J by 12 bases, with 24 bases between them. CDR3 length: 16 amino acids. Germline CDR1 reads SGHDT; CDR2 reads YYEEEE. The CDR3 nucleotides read TGTGCCAGCAGCTTAATGGGACTTAGCGCTAGTTTTGCGCAGTTCTTC. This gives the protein CASSLMGLSASFAQFF. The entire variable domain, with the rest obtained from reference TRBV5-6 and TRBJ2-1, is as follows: DAGVTQSPTHLIKTRGQQVTLRCSPKSGHDTVSWYQQALGQGPQFIFQYYEEEERQRGNFPDRFSGHQFPNYSSELNVNALLLGDSALYLCASSLMGLSASFAQFFGPGTRLTVL.

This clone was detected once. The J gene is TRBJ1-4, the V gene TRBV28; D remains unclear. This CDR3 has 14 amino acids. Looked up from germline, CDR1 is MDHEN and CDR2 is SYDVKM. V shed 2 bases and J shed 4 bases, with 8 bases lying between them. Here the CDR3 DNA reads TGTGCCAGCAGTTTAAATCAGGTTAATGAAAAACTGTTTTTT. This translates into CASSLNQVNEKLFF.

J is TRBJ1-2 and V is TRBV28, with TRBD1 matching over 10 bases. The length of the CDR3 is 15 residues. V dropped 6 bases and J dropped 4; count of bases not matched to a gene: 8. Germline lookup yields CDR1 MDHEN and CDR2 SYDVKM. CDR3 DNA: TGTGCCAGCAGCTTCGGGACAGGGGAAGTCTATGGCTACACCTTC. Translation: CASSFGTGEVYGYTF.

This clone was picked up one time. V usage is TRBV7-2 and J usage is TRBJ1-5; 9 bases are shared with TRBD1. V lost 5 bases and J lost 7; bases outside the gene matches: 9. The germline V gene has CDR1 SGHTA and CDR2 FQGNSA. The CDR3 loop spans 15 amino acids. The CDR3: CASSTRTGDGQPQHF. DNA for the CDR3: TGTGCCAGCAGCACCAGGACAGGGGACGGCCAGCCCCAGCATTTT. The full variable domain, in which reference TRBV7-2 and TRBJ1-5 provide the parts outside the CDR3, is GAGVSQSPSNKVTEKGKDVELRCDPISGHTALYWYRQSLGQGLEFLIYFQGNSAPDKSGLPSDRFSAERTGGSVSTLTIQRTQQEDSAVYLCASSTRTGDGQPQHFGDGTRLSIL.

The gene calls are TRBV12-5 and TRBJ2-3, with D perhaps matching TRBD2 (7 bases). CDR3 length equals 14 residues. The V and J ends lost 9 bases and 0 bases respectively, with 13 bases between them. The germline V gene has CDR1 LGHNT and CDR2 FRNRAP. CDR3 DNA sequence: TGTGCTAGCTCCCGGGGGGCCAGCACAGATACGCAGTATTTT. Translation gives CASSRGASTDTQYF.

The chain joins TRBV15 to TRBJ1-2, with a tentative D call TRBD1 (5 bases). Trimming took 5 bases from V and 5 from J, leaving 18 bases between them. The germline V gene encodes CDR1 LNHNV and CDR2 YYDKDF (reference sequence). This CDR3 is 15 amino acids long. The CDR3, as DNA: TGTGCCACCAGCTGTGGCGGGGGTGGGGAGTATGGCTACACCTTC. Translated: CATSCGGGGEYGYTF.

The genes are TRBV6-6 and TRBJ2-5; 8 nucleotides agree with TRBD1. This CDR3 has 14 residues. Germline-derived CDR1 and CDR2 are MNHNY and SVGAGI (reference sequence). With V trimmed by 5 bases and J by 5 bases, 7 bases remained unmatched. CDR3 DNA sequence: TGTGCCAGCAGTCAGACAGGGGCGGGGGAGACCCAGTACTTC. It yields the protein CASSQTGAGETQYF.

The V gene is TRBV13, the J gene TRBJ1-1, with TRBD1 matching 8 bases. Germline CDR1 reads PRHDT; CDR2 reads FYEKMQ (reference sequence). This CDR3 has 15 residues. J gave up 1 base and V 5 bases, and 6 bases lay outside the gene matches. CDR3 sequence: CASSPGDRPNTEAFF. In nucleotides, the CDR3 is TGTGCCAGCAGCCCCGGGGACAGGCCGAACACTGAAGCTTTCTTT. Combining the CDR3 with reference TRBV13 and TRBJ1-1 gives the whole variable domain AAGVIQSPRHLIKEKRETATLKCYPIPRHDTVYWYQQGPGQDPQFLISFYEKMQSDKGSIPDRFSAQQFSDYHSELNMSSLELGDSALYFCASSPGDRPNTEAFFGQGTRLTVV.

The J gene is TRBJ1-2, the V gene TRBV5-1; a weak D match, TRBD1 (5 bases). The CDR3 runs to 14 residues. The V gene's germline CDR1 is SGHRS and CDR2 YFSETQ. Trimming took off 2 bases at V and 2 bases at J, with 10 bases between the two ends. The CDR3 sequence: CASSLSQGNYGYTF. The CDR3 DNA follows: TGCGCCAGCAGCTTAAGCCAGGGAAACTATGGCTACACCTTC.

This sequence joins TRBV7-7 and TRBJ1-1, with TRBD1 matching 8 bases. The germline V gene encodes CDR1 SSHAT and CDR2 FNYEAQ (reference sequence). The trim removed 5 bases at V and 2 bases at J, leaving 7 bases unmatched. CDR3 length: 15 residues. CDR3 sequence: CASSPDRGRNTEAFF. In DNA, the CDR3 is TGTGCCAGCAGCCCCGACAGGGGACGTAACACTGAAGCTTTCTTT.

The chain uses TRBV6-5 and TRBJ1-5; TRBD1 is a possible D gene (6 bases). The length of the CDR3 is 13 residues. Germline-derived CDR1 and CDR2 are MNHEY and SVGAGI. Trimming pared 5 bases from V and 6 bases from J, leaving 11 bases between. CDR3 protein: CASSTGQLQPQHF. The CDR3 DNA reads TGTGCCAGCAGTACGGGACAACTTCAGCCCCAGCATTTT.

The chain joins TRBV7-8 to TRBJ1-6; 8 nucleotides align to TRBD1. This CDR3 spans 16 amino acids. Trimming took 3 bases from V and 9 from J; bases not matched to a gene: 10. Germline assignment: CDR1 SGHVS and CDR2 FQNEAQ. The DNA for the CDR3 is TGTGCCAGCAGCTTGCCCGGACAGGGAGGATCTTCACCCCTCCACTTT. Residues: CASSLPGQGGSSPLHF.